Described below is a single T cell receptor beta chain sequence and its context. Its antigen is not identified. Deletions cut 3 bases from V and 1 base from J, with 14 bases between. The germline V gene encodes CDR1 ENHRY and CDR2 SYGVKD. The CDR3 contains 16 residues. TCRdb's copy holds only in-frame clones and misses some; the assay was immunoSEQ multiplex PCR. The table records about 120,000 clones, approximately 85% of them present only once. The data derive from a study of radiation and T cells in renal cell carcinoma. Broader study findings: No pretreatment tumor biopsies were available for baseline clonotypes. Top tumor clonotypes rose in blood 2 weeks post-radiation, then contracted.

The time point is: blood 2 weeks post-SBRT. Treatment in this sample: 15 Gy SBRT to primary tumor, nephrectomy 4 weeks later. This renal cell carcinoma was of the clear cell type. The input for sequencing was blood, taken from a patient whose treatment included radiotherapy and nephrectomy. The receptor comes from a man aged 45-65 years with renal cell carcinoma. The rearrangement uses TRBV10-3 and TRBJ2-3; no definite D call. This chain's CDR3 is CAISDAGPAGTDTQYF. The CDR3 DNA reads as TGTGCCATCAGTGACGCCGGGCCAGCTGGCACAGATACGCAGTATTTT.